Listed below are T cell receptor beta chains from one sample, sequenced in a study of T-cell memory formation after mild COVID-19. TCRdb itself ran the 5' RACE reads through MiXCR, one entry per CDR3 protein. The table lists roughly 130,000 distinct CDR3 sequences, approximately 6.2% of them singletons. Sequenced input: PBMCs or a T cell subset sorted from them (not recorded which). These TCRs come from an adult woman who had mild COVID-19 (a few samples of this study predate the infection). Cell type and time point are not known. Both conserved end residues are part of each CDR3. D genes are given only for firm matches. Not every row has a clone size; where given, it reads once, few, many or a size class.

CASSGTSGPAYEQYF,TGTGCCAGCAGCGGGACGAGCGGCCCGGCCTACGAGCAGTACTTC,TRBJ2-7,NA,NA,TRBV11-2
CASSYRDTQYF,TGTGCCAGCAGTTATCGGGATACGCAGTATTTT,TRBJ2-3,few,NA,TRBV6-5
CASSGIGEQFF,TGCGCCAGCAGCGGAATAGGGGAGCAGTTCTTC,TRBJ2-1,many,NA,TRBV5-1
CASSPSQVITSGRYEQYF,TGTGCCAGCAGCCCGAGCCAGGTGATTACTAGCGGGAGATACGAGCAGTACTTC,TRBJ2-7,many,TRBD2,TRBV3-1
CASSLWLKQTTDTQYF,TGTGCCAGCAGCTTGTGGCTCAAACAAACCACAGATACGCAGTATTTT,TRBJ2-3,many,NA,TRBV11-2
CASTLSGLDYNEQFF,TGTGCCAGCACCCTTAGCGGGCTAGACTACAATGAGCAGTTCTTC,TRBJ2-1,few,TRBD2,TRBV12-3/TRBV12-4
CASSLGGSGIGLGAAKNIQYF,TGTGCCAGCAGCTTAGGAGGTAGCGGGATCGGGCTGGGGGCGGCCAAAAACATTCAGTACTTC,TRBJ2-4,many,TRBD2,TRBV11-3
CASTATREVFYNEQFF,TGCGCCAGCACGGCGACCAGGGAAGTTTTCTACAATGAGCAGTTCTTC,TRBJ2-1,many,NA,TRBV5-1
CASTAGGAGNSPLHF,TGTGCCAGCACCGCCGGGGGGGCCGGAAATTCACCCCTCCACTTT,TRBJ1-6,many,NA,TRBV27
CAISESLGGIYEQYF,TGTGCCATCAGTGAGTCCCTGGGAGGGATCTACGAGCAGTACTTC,TRBJ2-7,NA,TRBD2,TRBV10-3
CASRRGAEDNSPLHF,TGCGCCAGCAGAAGGGGGGCGGAGGATAATTCACCCCTCCACTTT,TRBJ1-6,NA,NA,TRBV5-1
CASNPQMTYEQYF,TGTGCCAGCAACCCACAGATGACCTACGAGCAGTACTTC,TRBJ2-7,NA,NA,TRBV28
CASSTNEAFF,TGTGCCAGCAGCACTAACGAAGCTTTCTTT,TRBJ1-1,NA,NA,TRBV12-3/TRBV12-4
CASSVGNGGVETQYF,TGTGCCAGCAGCGTAGGTAACGGGGGCGTAGAGACCCAGTACTTC,TRBJ2-5,few,NA,TRBV9
CASSLMGNTEAFF,TGCGCCAGCAGCTTAATGGGGAACACTGAAGCTTTCTTT,TRBJ1-1,many,NA,TRBV5-1
CASSPSTSSPYEQYF,TGTGCCAGCTCACCAAGTACTAGTTCTCCCTACGAGCAGTACTTC,TRBJ2-7,NA,NA,TRBV18
CASSLDGPLGYTF,TGTGCCAGCAGCTTAGATGGGCCTCTAGGCTACACCTTC,TRBJ1-2,few,NA,TRBV7-2
CASSYSPSMNTEAFF,TGTGCCAGCAGTTACTCCCCCAGCATGAACACTGAAGCTTTCTTT,TRBJ1-1,few,NA,TRBV6-5
CAISDHRSGTSSYEQYF,TGTGCCATCAGTGACCACCGTAGCGGGACGAGCTCCTACGAGCAGTACTTC,TRBJ2-7,few,TRBD2,TRBV10-3
CASSQDRGREEQYF,TGTGCCAGCAGCCAAGATCGGGGGAGGGAGGAGCAGTACTTC,TRBJ2-7,NA,TRBD2,TRBV4-2
CASSLGPEAYEQYF,TGTGCCAGCAGTTTGGGCCCGGAAGCCTACGAGCAGTACTTC,TRBJ2-7,many,NA,TRBV12-3/TRBV12-4
CASSPEQGGVYGYTF,TGTGCCAGCAGCCCCGAACAGGGGGGTGTTTATGGCTACACCTTC,TRBJ1-2,many,TRBD1,TRBV7-2
CASSFAMNQPQHF,TGTGCCAGCAGCTTTGCTATGAATCAGCCCCAGCATTTT,TRBJ1-5,many,NA,TRBV7-2
CASSSERQGVLDEAFF,TGCGCCAGCAGCTCCGAAAGACAGGGAGTGTTAGATGAAGCTTTCTTT,TRBJ1-1,NA,TRBD1,TRBV5-1
CASSLEGSGRRNEQFF,TGTGCCAGCAGTTTAGAGGGTAGCGGGAGGCGAAATGAGCAGTTCTTC,TRBJ2-1,few,TRBD2,TRBV12-3/TRBV12-4
CASSSNRLMNTEAFF,TGTGCCAGCAGCTCTAACAGGTTAATGAACACTGAAGCTTTCTTT,TRBJ1-1,medium-sized,NA,TRBV7-2
CASSPQGLAGDKAQYF,TGCGCCAGCAGCCCTCAGGGACTAGCGGGAGATAAGGCCCAGTACTTC,TRBJ2-5,few,TRBD2,TRBV5-1
CASSLAGTLSTGELFF,TGTGCCAGCAGCTTAGCGGGGACTCTCTCCACCGGGGAGCTGTTTTTT,TRBJ2-2,NA,NA,TRBV7-3
CASSGLAGGLNNEQFF,TGTGCCAGTAGCGGACTAGCGGGGGGCTTGAACAATGAGCAGTTCTTC,TRBJ2-1,many,TRBD2,TRBV19
CASRQTGSSYNEQFF,TGCGCCAGCAGGCAAACCGGGTCCTCCTACAATGAGCAGTTCTTC,TRBJ2-1,many,NA,TRBV5-1
CSASLRNEQFF,TGCAGTGCTAGCCTAAGGAATGAGCAGTTCTTC,TRBJ2-1,NA,NA,TRBV20-1
CASSPFLGGSYEQYF,TGTGCCAGCAGCCCTTTTCTGGGCGGATCCTACGAGCAGTACTTC,TRBJ2-7,many,NA,TRBV5-6
CASSQDGVSDSPLHF,TGCGCCAGCAGCCAAGATGGCGTCAGCGATTCACCCCTCCACTTT,TRBJ1-6,many,NA,TRBV4-3
CASTGQKPYEQYF,TGTGCCAGCACGGGACAGAAGCCCTACGAGCAGTACTTC,TRBJ2-7,few,TRBD1,TRBV25-1
CATSEQPNSPLHF,TGTGCCACCAGTGAACAGCCTAATTCACCCCTCCACTTT,TRBJ1-6,few,NA,TRBV24-1
CASSQDRAGYTQYF,TGCGCCAGCAGCCAAGATCGGGCGGGTTATACGCAGTATTTT,TRBJ2-3,NA,NA,TRBV4-3
CASGLVFDNEQFF,TGTGCTAGTGGTTTGGTATTCGACAATGAGCAGTTCTTC,TRBJ2-1,many,NA,TRBV12-5
CACVSSGSYEQYF,TGTGCCTGTGTGTCTAGCGGCTCCTACGAGCAGTACTTC,TRBJ2-7,NA,TRBD2,TRBV30
CASSQDTVLGGRASGTDTQYF,TGCGCCAGCAGCCAAGATACCGTTCTAGGCGGGAGGGCCTCGGGGACAGATACGCAGTATTTT,TRBJ2-3,many,TRBD2,TRBV4-3
CASTLDRGDGELFF,TGTGCCAGTACCTTGGACAGGGGGGACGGGGAGCTGTTTTTT,TRBJ2-2,NA,TRBD1,TRBV19
CASGSGHSKGGPDTQYF,TGCGCCAGCGGGTCGGGACATTCCAAGGGAGGACCAGATACGCAGTATTTT,TRBJ2-3,NA,NA,TRBV5-1
CASSLVSRNYGYTF,TGTGCCAGCAGCTTGGTTAGCAGAAACTATGGCTACACCTTC,TRBJ1-2,few,NA,TRBV5-6
CATSDLQFGTGLGNEQFF,TGTGCCACCAGTGATTTGCAATTTGGGACAGGGTTAGGGAATGAGCAGTTCTTC,TRBJ2-1,NA,TRBD1,TRBV24-1
CASSLWPHGYTF,TGTGCCAGCAGTTTATGGCCTCATGGCTACACCTTC,TRBJ1-2,few,NA,TRBV12-3/TRBV12-4
CATSPQASGNTIYF,TGTGCCACCAGCCCTCAGGCCTCTGGAAACACCATATATTTT,TRBJ1-3,few,NA,TRBV15
CSATHRGQAGGYTF,TGCAGTGCTACCCACCGGGGACAGGCGGGTGGCTACACCTTC,TRBJ1-2,NA,TRBD1,TRBV20-1
CSASSPLHF,TGCAGTGCGAGTTCACCCCTCCACTTT,TRBJ1-6,NA,NA,TRBV20-1
CASSLGGGQPSSQYF,TGTGCCAGCAGCTTAGGTGGAGGACAGCCATCATCGCAGTATTTT,TRBJ2-3,few,NA,TRBV7-9
CASSLVSGGEFF,TGTGCCAGCAGCTTGGTTAGCGGGGGGGAGTTCTTC,TRBJ2-1,NA,TRBD2,TRBV5-6
CAWSVNSGQTQYF,TGTGCCTGGAGTGTTAATTCGGGGCAGACGCAGTATTTT,TRBJ2-3,NA,NA,TRBV30
CASSSTTGGGIADTGELFF,TGCGCCAGCAGCTCCACGACAGGGGGCGGAATAGCGGACACCGGGGAGCTGTTTTTT,TRBJ2-2,NA,TRBD1,TRBV5-1
CASSLVADYGYTF,TGTGCCAGCAGCTTAGTGGCAGACTATGGCTACACCTTC,TRBJ1-2,NA,NA,TRBV7-8
CASSFPGQSYNEQFF,TGCGCCAGCAGCTTTCCGGGACAGTCCTACAATGAGCAGTTCTTC,TRBJ2-1,few,TRBD1,TRBV5-1